This T cell receptor beta chain comes out of a study of patients and donors after allogeneic stem cell transplantation. Trimming at V came to 3 bases and at J to 9 bases, leaving 12 bases not matched to a gene. The CDR3 covers 15 residues. From germline, CDR1 is SGHRS and CDR2 YFSETQ. This clonotype has at least ten counts. From the RT-PCR reads, TCRdb called clonotypes with MiXCR, one entry per CDR3 protein. The sample yields about a million distinct CDR3 sequences, roughly 18% seen once. The sequencing sample was made of blood, either unsorted or a sorted T cell fraction (not recorded which). The rearrangement uses TRBV5-1 and TRBJ2-1; 7 nucleotides line up with TRBD2. This TCR was sampled from a human donor who was either an allogeneic HSCT recipient or a stem cell or donor lymphocyte infusion donor (not recorded which). It is not recorded whose cells these are; they may come from a transplant donor. The CDR3 protein is CASSYRTRSDGEQFF. CDR3 nucleotides: TGCGCCAGCAGCTATCGGACTAGGTCCGACGGTGAGCAGTTCTTC. Looking up the rest from reference TRBV5-1 and TRBJ2-1 gives the full variable domain: KAGVTQTPRYLIKTRGQQVTLSCSPISGHRSVSWYQQTPGQGLQFLFEYFSETQRNKGNFPGRFSGRQFSNSRSEMNVSTLELGDSALYLCASSYRTRSDGEQFFGPGTRLTVL.